These 25 T cell receptor beta chains were all obtained from the same sample, sequenced in a study of T cell responses to AZD1222 COVID-19 vaccine (dated by TCRdb to the early 2020s). Receptor libraries were prepared by the immunoSEQ multiplex PCR assay. TCRdb provides this immuneACCESS table in a form limited to in-frame rearrangements. Some clones are lacking; in checked studies, under half of them reflect an unresolved V gene, and why the rest are absent is not known. In this sample the table shows about 110,000 clones, 80% to 95% of which occur a single time. The ten top clones hold roughly 6.2% of the sample. The time point label for this specimen denotes: about 28 days (+/-7) after the second vaccine dose. This specimen was peripheral blood, taken 28 days after the second AZD1222 dose. These receptor sequences come from an adult who received the AZD1222 COVID-19 vaccine.

The chain employs TRBV5-1 and TRBJ2-7, with D perhaps TRBD1 or TRBD2 (6 bases each). From germline, CDR1 is SGHRS and CDR2 YFSETQ. Trimming shortened V by 4 bases and J by 3 bases, and 11 bases separated the two germline ends. CDR3 size: 13 residues. DNA for the CDR3: TGCGCCAGCAGCCGGGGGCCCGTCTACGAGCAGTACTTC. Its translation: CASSRGPVYEQYF.

The chain is built from TRBV6-5 and TRBJ1-1; D perhaps matches TRBD1 (6 bases). The V end was cut by 6 bases, the J end by 4 bases, with 15 bases between. This CDR3 region has 14 residues. Germline CDR1 reads MNHEY; CDR2 reads SVGAGI. The CDR3 region is CASSSRGESTEAFF. For the CDR3, the DNA is TGTGCCAGCAGCTCCAGGGGTGAGAGCACTGAAGCTTTCTTT.

The J gene is TRBJ2-1, the V gene TRBV6-2 or TRBV6-3; the match to TRBD1 covers 9 bases. The CDR3 has 13 amino acids. The ends lost 2 bases at V and 7 bases at J; junction bases unmatched: 0. Germline CDR1 is MNHEY and CDR2 is SVGEGT. The CDR3 sequence: CASSYGTGNEQFF. Written as DNA, the CDR3 is TGTGCCAGCAGTTACGGGACAGGGAATGAGCAGTTCTTC.

The chain links TRBV29-1 to TRBJ1-3, with D unresolved. The CDR3 has 14 amino acids. The germline V and J ends were trimmed by 5 bases and 0 bases, with 11 bases remaining between them. In germline, CDR1 is SQVTM, CDR2 ANQGSEA. CDR3 amino acids: CSVKSRTSGNTIYF. The CDR3 DNA follows: TGCAGCGTTAAGAGCCGGACCTCTGGAAACACCATATATTTT. Together with reference TRBV29-1 and TRBJ1-3, the CDR3 gives the full variable domain: SAVISQKPSRDICQRGTSLTIQCQVDSQVTMMFWYRQQPGQSLTLIATANQGSEATYESGFVIDKFPISRPNLTFSTLTVSNMSPEDSSIYLCSVKSRTSGNTIYFGEGSWLTVV.

The V gene is TRBV29-1, the J gene TRBJ1-2; no firm D call. Trimming stripped 5 bases from V and 4 bases from J, with 11 bases between. The CDR3 loop spans 12 amino acids. Germline V CDR1 and CDR2: SQVTM, ANQGSEA. CDR3 in DNA: TGCAGCGTTCCTTATTCGGGCTATGGCTACACCTTC. Translating gives CSVPYSGYGYTF.

The V and J genes are TRBV2 and TRBJ2-7, with D perhaps matching TRBD2 (6 bases). Germline V CDR1 and CDR2: SNHLY, FYNNEI. Trimming removed 1 base from V and 5 bases from J, with 12 bases in between. The CDR3 has 14 amino acids. For the CDR3, the DNA is TGTGCCAGCAGTGAAGGGCGGGACCTGGACGAGCAGTACTTC. Its translation: CASSEGRDLDEQYF.

This clone was recorded once. V usage is TRBV29-1 and J usage is TRBJ1-1; D possibly corresponds to TRBD1 (6 bases). V was shortened by 5 bases and J by 2 bases, with 12 bases between the two germline ends. This CDR3 is 13 amino acids long. Germline loops: CDR1 SQVTM, CDR2 ANQGSEA. The CDR3: CSVQGYLNTEAFF. For the CDR3, the DNA is TGCAGCGTTCAGGGGTATCTAAACACTGAAGCTTTCTTT.

J is TRBJ2-2 and V is TRBV4-3; D remains ambiguous. Trimming took off 0 bases at V and 2 bases at J, with 7 bases between the two ends. The CDR3 spans 15 residues. Germline-derived CDR1 and CDR2 are LGHNA and YSLEER. CDR3 DNA: TGCGCCAGCAGCCAAGATATTGCCAACACCGGGGAGCTGTTTTTT. Translated, it gives CASSQDIANTGELFF.

The genes are TRBV29-1 and TRBJ2-7; D possibly corresponds to TRBD1 (6 bases). CDR1 and CDR2 from the germline V gene are SQVTM and ANQGSEA. This CDR3 comprises 13 residues. Deletions cut 2 bases from V and 0 bases from J, with 8 bases between. CDR3 region: CSVERDNSYEQYF. In DNA form, the CDR3 reads TGCAGCGTTGAAAGGGACAACTCCTACGAGCAGTACTTC.

The CDR3 sequence: CASSLAGGQTGELFF. CDR3 coding DNA: TGTGCCAGCAGCTTGGCAGGAGGGCAAACCGGGGAGCTGTTTTTT. The chain uses TRBV5-6 and TRBJ2-2, with a weak D call TRBD2 (6 bases). V shed 0 bases and J shed 5 bases, with 11 bases lying between them. In germline, CDR1 is SGHDT, CDR2 YYEEEE. This CDR3 contains 15 residues.

The V call is TRBV6-5, the J call TRBJ2-1, with TRBD2 as a possible D gene (6 bases). Trimming took 7 bases from V and 9 from J, leaving 22 bases between them. This CDR3 spans 15 amino acids. In germline, CDR1 is MNHEY, CDR2 SVGAGI. CDR3 residues: CASTPGTTMGGEQFF. DNA of the CDR3: TGTGCCAGCACCCCCGGGACCACGATGGGGGGTGAGCAGTTCTTC.

The chain carries TRBV27 and TRBJ1-6; maybe TRBD1 (5 bases). Germline V gene data show CDR1 as MNHEY and CDR2 as SMNVEV (reference sequence). The CDR3 has 11 residues. Between the trimmed V and J ends, which lost 6 bases and 13 bases, there was a span of 10 bases. CDR3 nucleotide sequence: TGTGCCAGCAGCTGGGGGGGGCCCCTCCACTTT. Encoded protein: CASSWGGPLHF.

This chain uses TRBV6-2 or TRBV6-3 with TRBJ2-1; 8 bases agree with TRBD2. CDR3 length: 15 amino acids. V lost 1 base to trimming and J lost 4 bases; unmatched junction nucleotides: 3. Germline CDR1 and CDR2: MNHEY and SVGEGT. The CDR3 DNA is TGTGCCAGCAGTTACTGGTCTAGCGGGTACAATGAGCAGTTCTTC. It yields the protein CASSYWSSGYNEQFF.

The chain combines TRBV2 with TRBJ2-5; D call uncertain. V shed 4 bases and J shed 2 bases, with 5 bases lying between them. CDR1 and CDR2 (germline): SNHLY, FYNNEI. CDR3 length: 12 residues. The chain's CDR3 is CASSGQQETQYF. The CDR3, as DNA: TGTGCCAGCAGTGGACAACAAGAGACCCAGTACTTC.

This rearrangement joins TRBV19 to TRBJ1-4, with no clear D. The CDR3 has 13 residues. Germline CDR1 is LNHDA and CDR2 is SQIVND (reference sequence). Trimming pared 3 bases from V and 7 bases from J, leaving 9 bases between. Here the CDR3 reads CASSIPMAEKLFF. The CDR3, as DNA: TGTGCCAGTAGTATCCCCATGGCTGAAAAACTGTTTTTT.

Note on this clone: Within the sample, other DNA sequences also encode this same CDR3. V gene TRBV18 combines with J gene TRBJ2-5, with D unclear. Germline values: CDR1 KGHSH, CDR2 LQKENI. The CDR3 runs 11 residues. V dropped 3 bases and J dropped 5 bases, with 4 bases sitting between them. DNA for the CDR3: TGTGCCAGCTCACCTGGGGAGACCCAGTACTTC. This translates into CASSPGETQYF.

The chain combines TRBV5-1 with TRBJ2-7; 13 bases map to TRBD2. The V segment lost 4 bases and the J segment 3 bases; nucleotides outside the gene matches: 4. Looked up from germline, CDR1 is SGHRS and CDR2 is YFSETQ. The CDR3 loop spans 15 amino acids. CDR3 protein: CASSQGLAGNYEQYF. The CDR3 DNA is TGCGCCAGCAGCCAGGGACTAGCGGGAAACTACGAGCAGTACTTC.

V usage is TRBV7-9 and J usage is TRBJ2-5; 8 nucleotides line up with TRBD2. Germline CDR1 SEHNR, CDR2 FQNEAQ (reference sequence). J lost 3 bases, V lost 5 bases, and 8 bases had no gene match. The CDR3 is made up of 15 amino acids. The CDR3 reads CASSPPGLGKETQYF. In nucleotides, the CDR3 is TGTGCCAGCAGCCCGCCGGGACTAGGAAAAGAGACCCAGTACTTC.

The gene calls are TRBV6-2 or TRBV6-3 and TRBJ2-1, with D unresolved. Germline CDR1 MNHEY, CDR2 SVGEGT. The CDR3 length is 15 residues. V dropped 6 bases and J dropped 0 bases, with 12 bases sitting between them. The CDR3 nucleotides read TGTGCCAGCAGCCTGACTGAACGCTCCTACAATGAGCAGTTCTTC. Protein: CASSLTERSYNEQFF.

This chain links TRBV9 with TRBJ2-3; D not resolved. This CDR3 contains 12 residues. With 0 bases removed from V and 8 bases from J, the gap between germline ends came to 7 bases. Germline CDR1 reads SGDLS; CDR2 reads YYNGEE. The CDR3 reads CASSVGGGTQYF. DNA of the CDR3: TGTGCCAGCAGCGTAGGGGGTGGTACGCAGTATTTT.

The chain recombines TRBV5-5 with TRBJ1-4; D gene uncertain. V was cut by 2 bases and J by 6 bases, with 14 bases left in between. Germline V gene lookup returns CDR1 SGHKS and CDR2 YYEKEE (reference sequence). The CDR3 length is 15 residues. This chain's CDR3 is CASSFARSMDEKLFF. CDR3 nucleotides: TGTGCCAGCAGCTTCGCCCGGAGCATGGATGAAAAACTGTTTTTT.

The chain joins TRBV5-4 to TRBJ2-6; D assignment may be TRBD1 or TRBD2 (5 bases each). The CDR3 contains 17 residues. V was shortened by 4 bases and J by 0 bases, with 14 bases between the two germline ends. Germline CDR1 is SGHNT and CDR2 is YYREEE (reference sequence). In nucleotides, the CDR3 is TGTGCCAGCAGCGCGTCGGGACGGAGCTCTGGGGCCAACGTCCTGACTTTC. This sequence encodes CASSASGRSSGANVLTF.

As to this clone: A junction end diverges from the germline sequence, so it may reflect a read error. The chain links TRBV20-1 to TRBJ1-1; D remains ambiguous. This CDR3 is 9 amino acids long. Germline CDR1 DFQATT, CDR2 SNEGSKA (reference sequence). CDR3 in DNA: TGCAGTGCTAGAGAAAATCCCTCGTTT. Amino acids: CSARENPSF.

V is TRBV5-1 and J is TRBJ1-3; D gene unclear. The CDR3 loop spans 15 amino acids. Trimming removed 5 bases at V and 0 bases at J, with 12 bases between. CDR1 and CDR2 (germline): SGHRS, YFSETQ. The CDR3 nucleotides are TGCGCCAGCAGACCTTACCCCGACTCTGGAAACACCATATATTTT. As protein: CASRPYPDSGNTIYF.

The chain recombines TRBV5-6 with TRBJ1-2; D not certain. Between the trimmed V and J ends, which lost 2 bases and 8 bases, there was a span of 10 bases. This CDR3 comprises 12 residues. Germline V CDR1 and CDR2: SGHDT, YYEEEE. The CDR3 loop is CASSFTGSGYTF. The CDR3 nucleotides read TGTGCCAGCAGCTTTACTGGGTCCGGCTACACCTTC.